This entry concerns a single TCR beta chain. Its antigen is unknown. It has no much larger one-base neighbor in the sample; base qualities were not kept. The library was made by the immunoSEQ multiplex PCR assay. To provide template for TCR sequencing, every sample had RNA extracted and reverse transcribed into cDNA. SuperScript III was used for first-strand cDNA synthesis, primed with a 2:1 mix of oligo-dT and random hexamers. Amplification bias was assessed with a synthetic immune receptor repertoire, and residual bias was removed computationally. In the paper's pipeline: After raw reads were preprocessed to remove errors, the CDR3 was defined following IMGT conventions as running from the conserved cysteine to phenylalanine. Clonality was computed by normalizing Shannon entropy by log2 of the number of productive unique TCRs and subtracting the result from 1. CD4 or CD8 identity of scalp clones was inferred by cross-referencing scalp TCRbeta sequences with sorted blood CD4 and CD8 repertoires. TCRdb carries this immuneACCESS record with in-frame sequences only. Its versions omit some clonotypes, under half of them owing to an unresolved V gene in the studies checked, with the rest unexplained. V and J calls plus clone size are reproduced from that table; the DNA served to infer D and trimming. Across this sample there are around 100,000 clones, with about two thirds seen only once. Clones ranked in the top ten supply 15% to 20% of the sample.

Via the germline V gene, CDR1 is SNHLY and CDR2 FYNNEI. V is clipped by 7 bases and J by 5 bases, and the sequence between their germline boundaries is 20 bases long. The CDR3 has 15 amino acids, counting the end cysteine and phenylalanine. The entry retains the CDR3 DNA only, 45 bases that are in frame from base 1. The intended sense of this specimen's treatment or condition label: oral pan-JAK inhibitor, 5-10 mg twice daily. Lesional scalp punch biopsies and peripheral blood were collected from alopecia areata patients. PBMCs were isolated by density centrifugation and stained for CD3, CD4 and CD8, and CD4+ and CD8+ T cells were sorted on a FACSAria. The sample comes from a study of CD8+ T cells in alopecia areata (dated by TCRdb to between 2017 and 2018). Background on the whole study: The treated patients, all with moderate-to-severe alopecia areata, were enrolled in an open-label pilot trial of oral tofacitinib given at 5 to 10 mg twice daily. Tofacitinib was given for 6 to 18 months, followed by 6 months of follow-up off drug to assess delayed response and recurrence. The SALT score, which quantifies the percentage of affected scalp surface area, was used to measure disease severity in treated patients. In both human patients and the C3H/HeJ mouse model, the study applied high-throughput TCRbeta sequencing to look at T cell clonal expansion in alopecia areata. In humans, TCRbeta sequencing was performed on scalp tissue and on sorted CD4+ and CD8+ peripheral blood T cells from healthy controls and from patients with patchy or totalis/universalis alopecia areata. Biopsies were taken from tofacitinib-treated patients at baseline and at 4 and 24 weeks of treatment, and a later scalp biopsy was taken in several of the tofacitinib-treated patients. Scalp clonality was compared among normal scalp (n=4), patchy alopecia areata scalp (n=8), and alopecia totalis/universalis scalp (n=8). RNA was obtained with the PAXgene miRNA kit for fixed scalp, the miRNeasy kit for PBMCs, and the RNeasy kit for mouse skin. TCRbeta CDR3 regions were amplified by immunoSEQ multiplex PCR using 35 Vbeta forward and 13 Jbeta reverse primers. Results the study describes overall, beyond this receptor: Scalp clonality and the number of expanded CD8+ clones among the top 100 scalp clones were significantly decreased by tofacitinib. Lesional scalp, especially in alopecia totalis/universalis, showed higher clonality and more expanded CD8+ clones than normal scalp, suggesting antigenic drive. Because the treated cohort was small and had only one nonresponder, larger studies are needed to examine links between baseline CD8+ expansion and response. Many expanded lesional clones persisted in scalp and blood during tofacitinib treatment, which may partly explain relapse after stopping treatment. TCR sequences shared between patients were less clear than in mice, possibly partly because of HLA diversity in the patient population. Resident alphabeta T cells in normal human skin are also sequenced, complicating scalp TCR repertoire analysis, unlike mouse skin dominated by gammadelta T cells.

The rearrangement joined TRBV2 to TRBJ1-1, with TRBD1 tentatively as D gene (5 bases match). The clonotype was recovered from a human donor with alopecia areata. The sample here was CD8+ T cells sorted from blood, taken at week 44, from a patient treated with tofacitinib. In nucleotide form, the sequence is TGTGCCAGCAAGCTCGGTCGGGGGGGAGGTACTGAAGCTTTCTTT. This yields the protein CASKLGRGGGTEAFF.